One and the same sample provided the 20 T cell receptor beta chains below, sequenced in a study of blood T cell repertoires in COVID-19. Assay used: immunoSEQ multiplex PCR; TCRdb lists only in-frame clones, some missing. The table has roughly 68,000 clones, roughly nine tenths seen once; the top ten hold 4% to 5%. Sequences were obtained from peripheral blood. These TCRs come from a woman between 50 and 59 years old with active COVID-19.

The gene calls are TRBV5-1 and TRBJ2-7, with 8 bases that match TRBD1. The CDR3 covers 14 residues. Germline CDR1 SGHRS, CDR2 YFSETQ. The J segment lost 5 bases and the V segment lost 0 bases, leaving 4 bases of the junction unmatched. CDR3 loop: CASSLADREDEQYF. The CDR3 nucleotides read TGCGCCAGCAGCTTGGCGGACAGGGAGGACGAGCAGTACTTC. The whole variable domain, filled in from reference TRBV5-1 and TRBJ2-7, reads KAGVTQTPRYLIKTRGQQVTLSCSPISGHRSVSWYQQTPGQGLQFLFEYFSETQRNKGNFPGRFSGRQFSNSRSEMNVSTLELGDSALYLCASSLADREDEQYFGPGTRLTVT.

The V call is TRBV7-3, the J call TRBJ2-2; 9 nucleotides agree with TRBD1. This CDR3 has 15 amino acids. J gave up 5 bases and V 5 bases, and 6 bases lay outside the gene matches. CDR1 SGHTA and CDR2 FQGTGA come from the germline V gene. CDR3 DNA sequence: TGTGCCAGCAGCGGACAGGGGCGTGAGACCGGGGAGCTGTTTTTT. Protein product: CASSGQGRETGELFF.

This chain connects TRBV12-3 or TRBV12-4 to TRBJ2-1, with 9 bases that match TRBD1. This CDR3 has 13 amino acids. After removal of 6 bases from V and 5 bases from J, the junction contained 2 bases not matched to a gene. CDR3 in amino acids: CASRRDRDNEQFF. The CDR3 region has the DNA TGTGCCAGCAGGCGGGACAGGGACAATGAGCAGTTCTTC.

V is TRBV7-9 and J is TRBJ2-1; 13 positions agree with TRBD2. Losses at the gene ends were 5 bases for V and 10 bases for J; bases not matched to a gene: 8. The CDR3 contains 15 residues. Germline V gives CDR1 SEHNR, CDR2 FQNEAQ (reference sequence). For the CDR3, the DNA is TGTGCCAGCAGCCAACTAGCGGGGGGGCTCAGGGAGCAGTTCTTC. Amino acid sequence: CASSQLAGGLREQFF. Based on the CDR3 plus reference TRBV7-9 and TRBJ2-1, the full variable domain is DTGVSQNPRHKITKRGQNVTFRCDPISEHNRLYWYRQTLGQGPEFLTYFQNEAQLEKSRLLSDRFSAERPKGSFSTLEIQRTEQGDSAMYLCASSQLAGGLREQFFGPGTRLTVL.

This clone appeared a single time. This sequence joins TRBV2 and TRBJ2-5, with D maybe TRBD1 (5 bases). CDR1 and CDR2 from the germline V gene are SNHLY and FYNNEI. The CDR3 spans 14 residues. Trimming stripped 6 bases from V and 1 base from J, with 12 bases between. The CDR3 spells CASRLPDTQETQYF. CDR3 nucleotide sequence: TGTGCCAGCAGACTCCCGGACACCCAAGAGACCCAGTACTTC.

The chain uses TRBV15 and TRBJ1-1; weak D call: TRBD1 (6 bases). V was clipped by 1 base and J by 4 bases, with 13 bases between them. The CDR3 totals 15 residues. Germline V gives CDR1 LNHNV, CDR2 YYDKDF (reference sequence). CDR3 nucleotide sequence: TGTGCCACCAGCAGAGGTCGGGGAGGGGGCACTGAAGCTTTCTTT. Translating it yields CATSRGRGGGTEAFF.

The gene calls are TRBV9 and TRBJ2-1, with 8 positions matching TRBD2. J gave up 4 bases and V 4 bases, and 7 bases lay outside the gene matches. This CDR3 is built from 15 residues. Germline loops: CDR1 SGDLS, CDR2 YYNGEE. The CDR3 DNA reads as TGTGCCAGCAGCCCAACTAGCGGTACTTACAATGAGCAGTTCTTC. Translation gives CASSPTSGTYNEQFF.

J is TRBJ1-4 and V is TRBV11-2; D is unclear. CDR3 length equals 13 residues. V was cut by 1 base and J by 5 bases, with 5 bases left in between. Germline V gives CDR1 SGHAT, CDR2 FQNNGV. This chain's CDR3 is CASSLAGNEKLFF. The CDR3 coding sequence is TGTGCCAGCAGCTTAGCGGGGAATGAAAAACTGTTTTTT.

This clone was seen once. The chain has TRBV21-1 and TRBJ2-7; the table's D call TRBD1 went unverified against the DNA. TRBV21-1 is listed as a pseudogene. The CDR3 spans 14 residues. Here the CDR3 reads CASRAAGGDYEQYF. CDR3 coding DNA: TGTGCCAGCAGGGCTGCAGGGGGCGATTACGAGCAGTACTTC.

The chain employs TRBV5-4 and TRBJ2-5; TRBD1 agrees at 10 bases. CDR1 is SGHNT, CDR2 YYREEE, per germline (reference sequence). The CDR3 is 15 amino acids. The V segment lost 3 bases and the J segment 1 base; nucleotides outside the gene matches: 3. The CDR3 DNA is TGTGCCAGCAGCTCCCGGACAGGGGGCCAAGAGACCCAGTACTTC. Residues: CASSSRTGGQETQYF.

The chain combines TRBV27 with TRBJ1-5, with TRBD1 matching over 8 bases. Germline CDR1 and CDR2: MNHEY and SMNVEV (reference sequence). V was clipped by 4 bases and J by 4 bases; unmatched bases: 9. The CDR3 runs to 16 residues. The CDR3 sequence: CASSSIGQGWNQPQHF. The CDR3 DNA follows: TGTGCCAGCAGTTCAATAGGACAGGGCTGGAATCAGCCCCAGCATTTT.

The rearrangement links TRBV28 to TRBJ1-5; maybe TRBD1 (5 bases). Looked up from germline, CDR1 is MDHEN and CDR2 is SYDVKM. Trimming pared 3 bases from V and 4 bases from J, leaving 10 bases between. The length of the CDR3 is 14 residues. In DNA, the CDR3 is TGTGCCAGCAGTTTGGGTGGGGGGAATCAGCCCCAGCATTTT. It translates to CASSLGGGNQPQHF. Supplemented by reference TRBV28 and TRBJ1-5, the full variable domain reads DVKVTQSSRYLVKRTGEKVFLECVQDMDHENMFWYRQDPGLGLRLIYFSYDVKMKEKGDIPEGYSVSREKKERFSLILESASTNQTSMYLCASSLGGGNQPQHFGDGTRLSIL.

Regarding this clone: The sample contains more than one DNA sequence encoding this CDR3. The chain couples TRBV24-1 to TRBJ2-3; weak D call: TRBD1 (6 bases). Germline CDR1 reads KGHDR; CDR2 reads SFDVKD. Trimming removed 5 bases at V and 3 bases at J, with 8 bases between. This CDR3 is built from 13 residues. The CDR3 is CATSGQGTDTQYF. CDR3 DNA: TGTGCCACCAGTGGTCAGGGGACAGATACGCAGTATTTT.

V is TRBV4-2 and J is TRBJ1-1; D gene ambiguous. CDR1 LGHNA and CDR2 YNFKEQ come from the germline V gene. Trimming stripped 0 bases from V and 9 bases from J, with 14 bases between. The CDR3 extends over 14 amino acids. CDR3 sequence reads: CASSQDYHSPQAFF. DNA for the CDR3: TGTGCCAGCAGCCAAGATTACCACAGCCCTCAAGCTTTCTTT.

This chain links TRBV5-1 with TRBJ1-1, with D perhaps matching TRBD1 (5 bases). V was trimmed by 3 bases and J by 10 bases, leaving 13 bases between them. CDR1 and CDR2 from the germline V gene are SGHRS and YFSETQ. The CDR3 is 12 amino acids. The CDR3 DNA sequence: TGCGCCAGCAGCTCCACGGGGGGGGGAGCTTTCTTT. Residues: CASSSTGGGAFF. The whole variable domain, remainder taken from reference TRBV5-1 and TRBJ1-1, is KAGVTQTPRYLIKTRGQQVTLSCSPISGHRSVSWYQQTPGQGLQFLFEYFSETQRNKGNFPGRFSGRQFSNSRSEMNVSTLELGDSALYLCASSSTGGGAFFGQGTRLTVV.

This chain connects TRBV7-8 to TRBJ1-2; the D is unclear. Deletions cut 5 bases from V and 4 bases from J, with 14 bases between. The V gene's germline CDR1 is SGHVS and CDR2 FQNEAQ. The CDR3 spans 14 residues. CDR3 nucleotide sequence: TGTGCCAGCAGCGAATACGGGAAGATCTATGGCTACACCTTC. Amino acid sequence: CASSEYGKIYGYTF.

The sample holds a few counts of this clone. The V and J genes are TRBV2 and TRBJ2-1, with 8 nucleotides matching TRBD1. Germline V gene sequence: CDR1 SNHLY, CDR2 FYNNEI. The length of the CDR3 is 14 residues. V shed 4 bases and J 7 bases; nucleotides not matched to a gene: 6. In DNA, the CDR3 is TGTGCCAGCAGTGGACAGGGGTTAGGGAATGAGCAGTTCTTC. Translation: CASSGQGLGNEQFF.

This chain uses TRBV28 with TRBJ2-1; a weak D match, TRBD2 (5 bases). The CDR3 length is 14 residues. From germline, CDR1 is MDHEN and CDR2 SYDVKM. V was clipped by 5 bases and J by 6 bases, with 14 bases between them. Here the CDR3 DNA reads TGTGCCAGCAGTCCCAGGTCTAGCACCAATGAGCAGTTCTTC. The encoded protein is CASSPRSSTNEQFF.

The V call is TRBV12-3 or TRBV12-4, the J call TRBJ2-3, with a possible D match to TRBD2 (6 bases). The CDR3 length is 13 residues. The V gene lost 8 bases and the J gene lost 2 bases, with 11 bases spanning the gap. DNA of the CDR3: TGTGCCAGCCAGTCTAGCGACACAGATACGCAGTATTTT. Its translation: CASQSSDTDTQYF.

This clone was seen just once. The same CDR3 can be traced to other DNA sequences in this sample. The rearrangement joins TRBV28 to TRBJ2-7; 8 nucleotides match TRBD2. The CDR3 is 12 residues long. CDR1 MDHEN and CDR2 SYDVKM come from the germline V gene. Trimming at V came to 8 bases and at J to 4 bases, leaving 4 bases not matched to a gene. Written as DNA, the CDR3 is TGTGCCAGCCGCCGGGGGGGGTACGAGCAGTACTTC. It encodes CASRRGGYEQYF.